This TCR beta chain was captured in a study of blood T cell repertoires in COVID-19. Study overall: The United States, Italy and Spain supplied acute and convalescent COVID-19 samples.

Data came from immunoSEQ multiplex PCR; TCRdb stores just in-frame clones and leaves some out. The data hold tens of thousands of clones, with around 83% observed a single time. With 2 bases removed from V and 4 bases from J, the gap between germline ends came to 11 bases. In germline, CDR1 is MNHEY, CDR2 SVGEGT. The CDR3 contains 14 residues. The material sequenced was peripheral blood. This sequence originates from a man older than 75 with acute or convalescent COVID-19. The V and J genes are TRBV6-2 or TRBV6-3 and TRBJ1-2; D might be TRBD1 (5 bases). The CDR3 sequence: CASSYGGGFYGYTF. DNA of the CDR3: TGTGCCAGCAGTTACGGGGGAGGATTCTATGGCTACACCTTC.